This entry describes one T cell receptor beta chain. Its antigen is undetermined. At one end the junction does not follow the germline gene, possibly because of a read error. Taking about 18-30 mg of unsorted bulk tissue, the authors co-extracted RNA and DNA. This sample was taken from a study of tumor-infiltrating lymphocytes in primary liver carcinoma. The CDR3 consists of 13 residues. Germline V CDR1 and CDR2: MNHNS, SASEGT. Study-wide results and limits: A fraction of only about 7.5-24% of top clones appeared in all five tumor regions.

A primer in the constant region served to generate TCR beta cDNA from roughly 520 ng of total RNA. Slightly modified ARM-PCR, run as three nested multiplex PCR rounds, produced the TCR beta libraries. A C-beta reverse primer was combined with TRBV1-TRBV30 forward primers in the first two PCR rounds, and each round had approximately 9 cycles. TCRdb fed the multiplex PCR reads into MiXCR, producing one record per CDR3 protein. The sample lists about 190,000 distinct CDR3 sequences, around four fifths occurring once. The sample comprised tumor tissue from primary liver carcinoma. This receptor was identified in a man aged 35 to 55 with primary liver carcinoma and hepatitis B virus infection. The rearrangement joins TRBV6-1 to TRBJ2-2, with D possibly TRBD1 on 6 matching bases. CDR3 in amino acids: CSSKQGGTGELSF. CDR3 DNA: TGTTCCAGCAAACAGGGCGGTACCGGGGAGCTGTCTTTT.